The 16 T cell receptor beta chains below come from one sample, sequenced in a study of a mutant IDH1 vaccine in newly diagnosed glioma. Clones were read by immunoSEQ multiplex PCR, and TCRdb kept only the in-frame ones, dropping some. The sample lists about 38,000 clones, roughly 80% occurring once. Described time point: week 23, last vaccination. The study gave 300 ug of mutant IDH1 20-mer peptide per vaccine dose, with topical imiquimod. For these TCRs, the target antigens are not known. Sequenced here: PBMCs, sampled from a glioma patient whose treatment included an IDH1 peptide vaccine. The receptors originated from a man in his forties or fifties with glioma.

The chain combines TRBV23-1 with TRBJ1-2; the D is unclear. TRBV23-1 is annotated as an ORF whose role is uncertain. V gave up 0 bases and J gave up 2 bases, with 22 bases separating them. This CDR3 comprises 19 residues. In DNA form, the CDR3 reads TGCGCCAGCAGTCAATCCCTATCCGGCCAGGCGGCCCGAAACTATGGCTACACCTTC. It translates to CASSQSLSGQAARNYGYTF.

Comments on this clone: An end of the junction does not agree with germline; a read error may underlie this. This rearrangement joins TRBV4-3 to TRBJ2-5; D is tentatively TRBD1 or TRBD2 (5 bases each). CDR3 size: 12 residues. Germline V gene data show CDR1 as LGHNA and CDR2 as YSLEER. The chain's CDR3 is CASSQDQGRLNF. The DNA of the CDR3 is TGCGCCAGCAGCCAAGATCAGGGACGACTGAACTTC.

J is TRBJ2-2 and V is TRBV6-1; 8 bases agree with TRBD1. The CDR3 totals 16 residues. Germline V CDR1 and CDR2: MNHNS, SASEGT. Trimming took 4 bases from V and 5 from J; bases not matched to a gene: 9. The CDR3 region is CASSAWTGRGTGELFF. The CDR3 coding sequence is TGTGCCAGCAGTGCTTGGACAGGGCGCGGAACCGGGGAGCTGTTTTTT.

The V call is TRBV29-1, the J call TRBJ1-5; unclear D gene. Germline V gene lookup returns CDR1 SQVTM and CDR2 ANQGSEA. The CDR3 runs to 13 residues. The V end lost 4 bases, the J end lost 0 bases, and 7 bases lay between the germline ends. CDR3 sequence (DNA): TGCAGCGTTGGTAGGGATAGCAATCAGCCCCAGCATTTT. Its protein product is CSVGRDSNQPQHF.

The chain combines TRBV4-3 with TRBJ2-2, with 9 bases matching TRBD2. The CDR3 has 17 residues. J lost 0 bases, V lost 4 bases, and 6 bases had no gene match. Germline V CDR1 and CDR2: LGHNA, YSLEER. The CDR3 DNA sequence: TGCGCCAGCAGCCCGGGACTAGCCCTACCGAACACCGGGGAGCTGTTTTTT. Translated, it gives CASSPGLALPNTGELFF.

The chain combines TRBV7-8 with TRBJ2-1; weak D call: TRBD2 (5 bases). Per the germline V gene, CDR1 is SGHVS and CDR2 is FQNEAQ. The ends were cut back, 6 bases at V and 2 bases at J, with 11 bases in the middle. The CDR3 covers 14 residues. CDR3: CASSASPAYNEQFF. Here the CDR3 DNA reads TGTGCCAGCAGTGCTAGCCCTGCCTACAATGAGCAGTTCTTC.

The chain recombines TRBV6-5 with TRBJ2-5; D gene uncertain. Germline lookup yields CDR1 MNHEY and CDR2 SVGAGI. The V end lost 2 bases, the J end lost 3 bases, and 7 bases lay between the germline ends. This CDR3 contains 13 residues. CDR3 loop: CASSYDGEETQYF. CDR3 coding DNA: TGTGCCAGCAGTTACGATGGGGAAGAGACCCAGTACTTC.

This clone was seen a few times. CDR3 DNA: TGTGCCAGCAGCTTGTTGTGGGGCAATCAGCCCCAGCATTTT. It yields the protein CASSLLWGNQPQHF. V gene TRBV5-6 combines with J gene TRBJ1-5, with D uncertain. The V gene lost 1 base and the J gene lost 2 bases, with 7 bases spanning the gap. This CDR3 comprises 14 residues. Germline V lookup: CDR1 SGHDT, CDR2 YYEEEE.

The V and J genes are TRBV5-1 and TRBJ2-5; TRBD2 matches at 7 bases. Trimming at V came to 4 bases and at J to 4 bases, leaving 7 bases not matched to a gene. The CDR3 runs 14 residues. Germline CDR1 reads SGHRS; CDR2 reads YFSETQ. CDR3 coding DNA: TGCGCCAGCAGCCCGGGGGGAGTTTTAGAGACCCAGTACTTC. This codes for CASSPGGVLETQYF.

This chain uses TRBV7-2 with TRBJ2-1; D is unclear. Germline V gives CDR1 SGHTA, CDR2 FQGNSA. The CDR3 runs to 15 residues. Trimming took 5 bases from V and 9 from J, leaving 20 bases between them. CDR3 in DNA: TGTGCCAGCAGCGCCCCTTTGGGAATACAAGGTGAGCAGTTCTTC. As protein: CASSAPLGIQGEQFF.

This clone occurred once. This sequence joins TRBV21-1 and TRBJ2-7; TRBD1 was called by the table and not checked on the DNA. TRBV21-1 is a known pseudogene. This CDR3 spans 19 amino acids. The CDR3 nucleotides read TGTGCCAGCAGCAAAGTGGCTTATTCCGGGGGACAGGGGCCCTACGAGCAGTACTTC. This encodes CASSKVAYSGGQGPYEQYF.

The rearrangement joins TRBV11-1 to TRBJ2-7; D is possibly TRBD1 or TRBD2 (5 bases each). V lost 0 bases and J lost 2, with 11 bases in between. CDR1 and CDR2 (germline): SGHAT, FQDESV (reference sequence). This CDR3 contains 15 residues. CDR3 bases: TGTGCCAGCAGCTTAGCAGGACACGGGGCCTACGAGCAGTACTTC. This translates into CASSLAGHGAYEQYF.

A note on this clone: The same CDR3 arises from other DNA sequences in this sample as well. This rearrangement joins TRBV7-2 to TRBJ2-7; 7 bases are shared with TRBD1. The germline CDR1 and CDR2 sequences are SGHTA and FQGNSA. This CDR3 contains 13 residues. V was clipped by 2 bases and J by 4 bases; unmatched bases: 2. The CDR3 is CASSLTGAYEQYF. CDR3 in DNA: TGTGCCAGCAGCTTAACAGGGGCGTACGAGCAGTACTTC.

J is TRBJ2-1 and V is TRBV19; no clear D. CDR1 is LNHDA, CDR2 SQIVND, per germline (reference sequence). The CDR3 is made up of 13 amino acids. V lost 3 bases, J lost 7 bases, and 10 bases lay in between. In nucleotides, the CDR3 is TGTGCCAGTAGTATCCCCCCCTGGAATGAGCAGTTCTTC. Translated, it gives CASSIPPWNEQFF.

This clone was seen only a few times. The chain joins TRBV9 to TRBJ1-1; 9 positions match TRBD1. The CDR3 has 16 residues. Germline-derived CDR1 and CDR2 are SGDLS and YYNGEE. Unmatched junction bases numbered 8, after V lost 4 bases and J lost 1 base. The DNA of the CDR3 is TGTGCCAGCAGCCCCACGGGACAGGGTCCGAACACTGAAGCTTTCTTT. Its translation: CASSPTGQGPNTEAFF. The full variable domain, rest sourced from reference TRBV9 and TRBJ1-1, is DSGVTQTPKHLITATGQRVTLRCSPRSGDLSVYWYQQSLDQGLQFLIQYYNGEERAKGNILERFSAQQFPDLHSELNLSSLELGDSALYFCASSPTGQGPNTEAFFGQGTRLTVV.

The gene calls are TRBV5-1 and TRBJ2-7; possibly TRBD2 for D (6 bases). The germline gives CDR1 SGHRS, CDR2 YFSETQ. Trimming left V 1 base short and J 4 bases short, with 12 bases between. The CDR3 loop spans 14 amino acids. CDR3 sequence: CASSLTGEFYEQYF. Here the CDR3 DNA reads TGCGCCAGCAGCTTGACGGGAGAGTTTTACGAGCAGTACTTC.